The 27 T cell receptor beta chains given below trace back to one sample, sequenced in a study of T cell repertoires in cytomegalovirus infection. One entry per CDR3 protein, called by TCRdb with MiXCR from the reads. The table has 500,000 or so distinct CDR3 sequences, 16% seen once. The sample taken for sequencing was CD8+ T cells from PBMCs. Receptor source: a human donor in good health (CMV status not recorded). Some clones in this sample may be carry-over from other donors' samples.

This chain uses TRBV5-1 with TRBJ1-6; tentative D call: TRBD1 (6 bases). This CDR3 comprises 15 residues. Deletions cut 7 bases from V and 8 bases from J, with 19 bases between. CDR1 is SGHRS and CDR2 is YFSETQ in the germline V gene. The CDR3 is CASRQVPMPDSPLHF. In DNA form, the CDR3 reads TGCGCCAGCCGACAGGTCCCCATGCCGGATTCACCCCTCCACTTT.

This clonotype has just one count. The CDR3 DNA reads as TGTGCCAGCAGTCGCAGCCAGGGGGCCAAAAACATTCAGTACTTC. Encoded protein: CASSRSQGAKNIQYF. The chain couples TRBV2 to TRBJ2-4; D may be TRBD1 (6 bases). From germline, CDR1 is SNHLY and CDR2 FYNNEI. The germline V and J ends were trimmed by 5 bases and 1 base, with 12 bases remaining between them. The CDR3 has 15 residues.

This clonotype appeared a few times. This chain connects TRBV4-2 to TRBJ2-7; a weak D match, TRBD2 (6 bases). CDR3 size: 15 residues. From germline, CDR1 is LGHNA and CDR2 YNFKEQ. V was shortened by 3 bases and J by 2 bases, with 14 bases between the two germline ends. CDR3 nucleotide sequence: TGTGCCAGCAGCCAGGACTCCCGGGAGACCTACGAGCAGTACTTC. It specifies CASSQDSRETYEQYF.

This clonotype showed up many times. This chain joins TRBV10-3 and TRBJ2-7; D is possibly TRBD1 or TRBD2 (6 bases each). The CDR3 covers 14 residues. In germline, CDR1 is ENHRY, CDR2 SYGVKD. Trimming cost V 0 bases and J 4 bases, with 10 bases left between them. The CDR3 reads CAISESRGDYEQYF. The CDR3 region has the DNA TGTGCCATCAGTGAGTCGAGGGGGGATTACGAGCAGTACTTC.

This clonotype has just a few counts. The chain has TRBV30 and TRBJ1-4, with TRBD1 identical over 10 bases. Germline V gives CDR1 GTSNPN, CDR2 SVGIG (reference sequence). Trimming at V came to 4 bases and at J to 8 bases, leaving 7 bases not matched to a gene. This CDR3 contains 14 residues. CDR3 bases: TGTGCCTGGACCCCGGGACAGGGGAACGAAAAACTGTTTTTT. Its protein is CAWTPGQGNEKLFF.

V usage is TRBV9 and J usage is TRBJ1-1; 7 bases are shared with TRBD1. CDR1 SGDLS and CDR2 YYNGEE come from the germline V gene. Trimming took 6 bases from V and 5 from J; bases not matched to a gene: 7. The CDR3 has 13 amino acids. This CDR3 reads CASNSGGPTEAFF. The DNA for the CDR3 is TGTGCCAGCAACTCAGGGGGACCAACTGAAGCTTTCTTT.

The V and J genes are TRBV11-2 and TRBJ2-5, with 7 bases lining up with TRBD1. Per germline, CDR1 SGHAT and CDR2 FQNNGV. V shed 3 bases, J shed 1 base, and the junction held 5 bases outside the gene matches. The CDR3 consists of 15 residues. The CDR3 loop is CASSFGQDLQETQYF. CDR3 bases: TGTGCCAGCAGCTTCGGACAGGACCTCCAAGAGACCCAGTACTTC.

V and J are TRBV7-6 and TRBJ2-5; D is possibly TRBD2 (7 bases). This CDR3 region has 15 residues. CDR1 and CDR2 (germline): SGHVS, FNYEAQ. With 5 bases removed from V and 8 bases from J, the gap between germline ends came to 21 bases. Here the CDR3 reads CASSPRSWEGDTQYF. Written as DNA, the CDR3 is TGTGCCAGCAGCCCGCGATCTTGGGAGGGGGATACCCAGTACTTC.

The chain carries TRBV20-1 and TRBJ2-2; 14 bases fit TRBD2. The ends lost 6 bases at V and 1 base at J; junction bases unmatched: 4. CDR3 length: 16 residues. CDR1 and CDR2 (germline): DFQATT, SNEGSKA (reference sequence). CDR3 loop: CSAPTSGRENTGELFF. As DNA, the CDR3 is TGCAGTGCCCCGACTAGCGGGAGGGAGAACACCGGGGAGCTGTTTTTT.

The CDR3, as DNA: TGCAGCGTTGAAAAGAGAAAGGCGGTCCAAGAGACCCAGTACTTC. This codes for CSVEKRKAVQETQYF. This rearrangement joins TRBV29-1 to TRBJ2-5; the D is unclear. Trimming removed 2 bases at V and 1 base at J, with 14 bases between. Germline CDR1 and CDR2: SQVTM and ANQGSEA. The CDR3 spans 15 residues.

V gene TRBV3-1 combines with J gene TRBJ2-1; D uncertain. This CDR3 region has 15 residues. Deletions cut 0 bases from V and 4 bases from J, with 10 bases between. Germline loops: CDR1 LGHDT, CDR2 YNNKEL (reference sequence). CDR3 loop: CASSQDLAEYNEQFF. The CDR3 nucleotides are TGTGCCAGCAGCCAAGATTTAGCAGAGTACAATGAGCAGTTCTTC.

This clonotype was seen only a few times. The chain couples TRBV14 to TRBJ1-4, with D possibly matching TRBD1 (5 bases). The CDR3 has 15 residues. The germline V gene encodes CDR1 SGHDN and CDR2 FVKESK. V was cut by 5 bases and J by 12 bases, with 22 bases left in between. The CDR3 reads CASSTGQGPMVELFF. The CDR3 bases are TGTGCCAGCAGCACGGGTCAGGGCCCAATGGTGGAACTGTTTTTT.

This clonotype turned up a few times. This rearrangement joins TRBV11-2 to TRBJ2-5, with D perhaps matching TRBD1 (5 bases). The CDR3 covers 15 residues. Germline-derived CDR1 and CDR2 are SGHAT and FQNNGV. Trimming left V 2 bases short and J 3 bases short, with 13 bases between. The CDR3 sequence: CASSLTGNREETQYF. CDR3 DNA sequence: TGTGCCAGCAGCTTAACAGGAAACAGAGAAGAGACCCAGTACTTC.

In this sample, this clonotype turned up a few times. The genes are TRBV10-3 and TRBJ1-1; D might be TRBD1 (6 bases). CDR1 is ENHRY and CDR2 is SYGVKD in the germline V gene. The CDR3 totals 12 residues. Trimming took 10 bases from V and 3 from J, leaving 12 bases between them. CDR3 in amino acids: CATWGLDTEAFF. For the CDR3, the DNA is TGTGCCACGTGGGGGCTGGACACTGAAGCTTTCTTT.

This clonotype was detected only a few times. The chain couples TRBV29-1 to TRBJ2-7; 7 bases map to TRBD2. Germline V CDR1 and CDR2: SQVTM, ANQGSEA. The CDR3 spans 13 residues. V shed 4 bases and J 3 bases; nucleotides not matched to a gene: 6. CDR3 sequence reads: CSVGRGRNYEQYF. The CDR3 nucleotides are TGCAGCGTTGGCCGCGGGAGAAACTACGAGCAGTACTTC.

The rearrangement uses TRBV4-2 and TRBJ1-4; 8 bases are a match to TRBD1. The junction had 9 bases not matched to a gene; V was cut back by 0 bases and J by 0 bases. Germline CDR1 reads LGHNA; CDR2 reads YNFKEQ. The CDR3 is 19 amino acids. CDR3: CASSQDGQGQLSTNEKLFF. The CDR3 DNA reads as TGTGCCAGCAGCCAAGACGGACAGGGCCAACTGTCAACTAATGAAAAACTGTTTTTT.

The chain combines TRBV20-1 with TRBJ2-7; TRBD2 matches 9 bases. With 6 bases clipped from V and 5 bases from J, the junction kept 20 bases outside the gene matches. Per germline, CDR1 DFQATT and CDR2 SNEGSKA (reference sequence). The CDR3 runs 17 residues. CDR3 DNA sequence: TGCAGTGCCCCCCCGTTTAGCGGGAGAATAACGGGAGACGAGCAGTACTTC. Protein product: CSAPPFSGRITGDEQYF.

This clonotype came up a few times. The chain has TRBV28 and TRBJ1-3; D is undetermined. Germline CDR1 reads MDHEN; CDR2 reads SYDVKM. Trimming removed 0 bases at V and 2 bases at J, with 8 bases between. This CDR3 comprises 15 residues. For the CDR3, the DNA is TGTGCCAGCAGTTTATGGATGAACCCTGGAAACACCATATATTTT. It specifies CASSLWMNPGNTIYF.

This clonotype was recorded many times. The chain's CDR3 is CASTLTSGRTNEQYF. CDR3 DNA: TGTGCCAGCACCCTAACTAGCGGGAGGACTAACGAGCAGTACTTC. The rearrangement joins TRBV6-5 to TRBJ2-7; TRBD2 agrees at 12 bases. The CDR3 is 15 residues long. The junction had 9 bases not matched to a gene; V was cut back by 7 bases and J by 5 bases. Germline CDR1 reads MNHEY; CDR2 reads SVGAGI.

This clonotype was detected ten times or more. The chain couples TRBV12-3 or TRBV12-4 to TRBJ2-1; no reliable D call. The CDR3 consists of 16 residues. V was clipped by 5 bases and J by 2 bases, with 16 bases between them. The CDR3: CASSTPAVPPYNEQFF. The CDR3 coding sequence is TGTGCCAGCAGTACCCCGGCGGTGCCACCCTACAATGAGCAGTTCTTC.

The V gene is TRBV5-6, the J gene TRBJ1-5; 8 bases are shared with TRBD1. V was pared by 4 bases and J by 6 bases, with 6 bases of the junction left unmatched. The CDR3 totals 14 residues. The V gene's germline CDR1 is SGHDT and CDR2 YYEEEE. DNA for the CDR3: TGTGCCAGCAGCCTGGACAGGGAGGCTCAGCCCCAGCATTTT. Amino acid sequence: CASSLDREAQPQHF.

The CDR3 DNA reads as TGTGCCAGCAGATGGACAGGGGAACTTTTCGACGAGCAGTACTTC. It yields the protein CASRWTGELFDEQYF. The V and J genes are TRBV2 and TRBJ2-7, with 9 bases lining up with TRBD1. The germline V gene has CDR1 SNHLY and CDR2 FYNNEI. The J segment lost 5 bases and the V segment lost 6 bases, leaving 11 bases of the junction unmatched. This CDR3 has 15 amino acids.

This clonotype appeared many times. The V call is TRBV19, the J call TRBJ1-1; 7 bases map to TRBD1. The germline gives CDR1 LNHDA, CDR2 SQIVND (reference sequence). The length of the CDR3 is 16 residues. Losses at the gene ends were 4 bases for V and 1 base for J; bases not matched to a gene: 9. The CDR3 DNA sequence: TGTGCCAGTAGTAAGCGGGACAGATTTTCGAACACTGAAGCTTTCTTT. Translation gives CASSKRDRFSNTEAFF.

The J gene is TRBJ2-7, the V gene TRBV20-1; 7 bases line up with TRBD2. Trimming at V came to 5 bases and at J to 5 bases, leaving 9 bases not matched to a gene. CDR1 DFQATT and CDR2 SNEGSKA come from the germline V gene (reference sequence). The CDR3 loop spans 13 amino acids. The DNA of the CDR3 is TGCAGTGCTGGGGGGGAGGGCCTGAACGAGCAGTACTTC. Protein sequence: CSAGGEGLNEQYF.

The table lists this clonotype with a few counts. The chain uses TRBV9 and TRBJ2-3; 11 positions match TRBD2. V lost 3 bases and J lost 1; bases outside the gene matches: 4. Germline V gene sequence: CDR1 SGDLS, CDR2 YYNGEE. The CDR3 covers 16 residues. The CDR3 sequence is CASSGRLAGRTDTQYF. The CDR3, as DNA: TGTGCCAGCAGCGGTCGACTAGCGGGGCGCACAGATACGCAGTATTTT.

The CDR3 DNA is TGCAGCGTTATCCTACTAGCGGGGGTTCTCACAGATACGCAGTATTTT. It is translated as CSVILLAGVLTDTQYF. The chain is built from TRBV29-1 and TRBJ2-3; 11 nucleotides align to TRBD2. CDR3 length: 16 residues. Germline V gene data show CDR1 as SQVTM and CDR2 as ANQGSEA. V gave up 5 bases and J gave up 2 bases; unmatched junction bases: 9.

There are many counts of this clonotype. The CDR3 here is CASSISGLIYNEQFF. The DNA of the CDR3 is TGTGCCAGTAGTATATCAGGGTTGATCTACAATGAGCAGTTCTTC. The chain carries TRBV19 and TRBJ2-1; D possibly corresponds to TRBD1 (5 bases). Germline CDR1 LNHDA, CDR2 SQIVND (reference sequence). The CDR3 is 15 amino acids. V was shortened by 2 bases and J by 3 bases, with 11 bases between the two germline ends.